The present T cell receptor (beta chain) was sequenced within a study of tumor and adjacent non-tumor tissue in lung cancer. Study details: Patients comprised roughly 12 adenocarcinoma, a couple of squamous cell carcinoma and 1 small cell lung cancer. The patients, about nine men and a few women, were roughly 30 to 76 with stage I to III disease. Samples averaged around 4 million productive TCRbeta reads each.

This CDR3 region has 15 residues. V lost 1 base and J 2 bases, leaving 12 bases between the germline ends. From germline, CDR1 is SGHDT and CDR2 YYEEEE. TCRbeta libraries were built with three rounds of nested PCR, modified from ARM-PCR. TCRdb processed the multiplex PCR reads anew with MiXCR; each CDR3 protein has one entry. Among tens of thousands of distinct CDR3 sequences listed, over 60% were seen once. The template was RNA from unsorted bulk tissue. This non-tumor lung sample came from over 3 cm beyond the tumor edge. This clonotype was picked up many times. What it binds is not known. General study points: Compared with tumor, normal lung showed significantly lower TCR diversity.

The sequenced material came from distant non-tumor lung tissue. This TCR was recovered from a man between 65 and 79 years old with non-small cell lung cancer. V and J are TRBV5-6 and TRBJ2-5; D gene ambiguous. CDR3 coding DNA: TGTGCCAGCAGCTTGATTGGGGAAGGACAAGAGACCCAGTACTTC. Protein sequence: CASSLIGEGQETQYF.